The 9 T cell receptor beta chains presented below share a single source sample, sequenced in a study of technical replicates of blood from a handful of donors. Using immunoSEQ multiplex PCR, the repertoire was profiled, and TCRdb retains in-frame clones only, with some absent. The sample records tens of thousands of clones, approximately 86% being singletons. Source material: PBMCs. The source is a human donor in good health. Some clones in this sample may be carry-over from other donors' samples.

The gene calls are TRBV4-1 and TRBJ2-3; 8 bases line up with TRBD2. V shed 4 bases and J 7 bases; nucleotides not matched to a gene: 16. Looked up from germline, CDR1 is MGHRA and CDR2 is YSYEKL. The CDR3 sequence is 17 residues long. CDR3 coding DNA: TGCGCCAGCAGCCCAGGGACCTGGGGGCGGGGGGACTATACGCAGTATTTT. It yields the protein CASSPGTWGRGDYTQYF.

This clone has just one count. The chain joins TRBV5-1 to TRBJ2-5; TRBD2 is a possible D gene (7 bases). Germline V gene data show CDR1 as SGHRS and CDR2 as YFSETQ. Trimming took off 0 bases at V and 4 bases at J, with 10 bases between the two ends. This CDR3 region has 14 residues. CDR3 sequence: CASSLGGGPETQYF. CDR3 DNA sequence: TGCGCCAGCAGCTTGGGGGGGGGCCCAGAGACCCAGTACTTC.

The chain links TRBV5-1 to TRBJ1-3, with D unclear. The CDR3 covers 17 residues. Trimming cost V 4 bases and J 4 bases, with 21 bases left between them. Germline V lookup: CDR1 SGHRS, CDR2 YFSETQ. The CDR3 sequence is CASSPAQPGASGNTIYF. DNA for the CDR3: TGCGCCAGCAGCCCCGCGCAGCCGGGAGCTTCGGGAAACACCATATATTTT. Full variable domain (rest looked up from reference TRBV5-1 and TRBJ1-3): KAGVTQTPRYLIKTRGQQVTLSCSPISGHRSVSWYQQTPGQGLQFLFEYFSETQRNKGNFPGRFSGRQFSNSRSEMNVSTLELGDSALYLCASSPAQPGASGNTIYFGEGSWLTVV.

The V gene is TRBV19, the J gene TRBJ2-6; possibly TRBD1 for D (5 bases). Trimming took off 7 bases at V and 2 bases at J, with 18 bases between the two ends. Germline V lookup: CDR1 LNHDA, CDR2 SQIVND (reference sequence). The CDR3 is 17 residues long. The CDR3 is CASTTGHLQAGANVLTF. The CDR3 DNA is TGTGCCAGTACGACCGGCCATCTACAGGCTGGGGCCAACGTCCTGACTTTC.

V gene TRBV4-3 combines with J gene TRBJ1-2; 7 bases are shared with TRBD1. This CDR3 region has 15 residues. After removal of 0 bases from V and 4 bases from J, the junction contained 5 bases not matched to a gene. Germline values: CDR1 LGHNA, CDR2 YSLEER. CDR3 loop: CASSQDADRSYGYTF. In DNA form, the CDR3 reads TGCGCCAGCAGCCAAGACGCGGACAGGAGCTATGGCTACACCTTC.

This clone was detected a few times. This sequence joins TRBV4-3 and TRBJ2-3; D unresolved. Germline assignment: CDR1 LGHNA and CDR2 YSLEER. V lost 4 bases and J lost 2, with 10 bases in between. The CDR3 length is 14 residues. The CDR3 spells CASSPSDFTDTQYF. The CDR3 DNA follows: TGCGCCAGCAGCCCATCCGACTTCACAGATACGCAGTATTTT.

CDR3 loop: CASSQQGFGAEAFF. CDR3 coding DNA: TGTGCCAGCAGCCAGCAGGGGTTTGGGGCTGAAGCTTTCTTT. V and J are TRBV7-2 and TRBJ1-1; D perhaps matches TRBD1 (6 bases). This CDR3 has 14 residues. Germline values: CDR1 SGHTA, CDR2 FQGNSA. V was shortened by 5 bases and J by 6 bases, with 16 bases between the two germline ends.

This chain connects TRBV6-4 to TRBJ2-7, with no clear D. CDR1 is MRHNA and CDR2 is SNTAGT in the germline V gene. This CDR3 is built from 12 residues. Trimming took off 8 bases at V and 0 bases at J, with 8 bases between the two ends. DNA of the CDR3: TGTGCCAGCCTGCGCCTCTCCTACGAGCAGTACTTC. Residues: CASLRLSYEQYF.

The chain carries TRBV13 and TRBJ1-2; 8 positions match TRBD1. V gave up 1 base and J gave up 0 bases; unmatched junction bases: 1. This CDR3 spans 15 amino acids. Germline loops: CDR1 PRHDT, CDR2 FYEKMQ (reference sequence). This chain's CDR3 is CASSLVDRANYGYTF. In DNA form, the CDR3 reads TGTGCCAGCAGCTTAGTGGACAGGGCTAACTATGGCTACACCTTC.